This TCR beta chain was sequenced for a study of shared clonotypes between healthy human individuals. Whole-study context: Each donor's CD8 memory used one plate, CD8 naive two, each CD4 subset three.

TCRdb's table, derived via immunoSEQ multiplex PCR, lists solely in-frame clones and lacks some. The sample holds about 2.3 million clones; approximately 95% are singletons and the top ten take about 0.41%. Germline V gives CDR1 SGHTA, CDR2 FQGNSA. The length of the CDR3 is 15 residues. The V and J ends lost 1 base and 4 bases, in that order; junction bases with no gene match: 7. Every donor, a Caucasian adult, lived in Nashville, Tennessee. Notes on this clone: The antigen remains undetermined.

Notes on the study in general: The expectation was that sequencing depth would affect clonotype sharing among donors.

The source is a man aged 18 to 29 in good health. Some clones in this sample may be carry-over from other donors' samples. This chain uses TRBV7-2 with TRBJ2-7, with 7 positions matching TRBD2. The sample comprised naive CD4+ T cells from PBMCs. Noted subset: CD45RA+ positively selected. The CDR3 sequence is CASSLGGTIVYEQYF. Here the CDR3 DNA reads TGTGCCAGCAGCTTAGGCGGGACTATTGTTTACGAGCAGTACTTC.